This TCR beta chain was observed in a study of blood T cell repertoires in COVID-19. The CDR3 runs 14 residues. The V gene lost 0 bases and the J gene lost 2 bases, with 6 bases spanning the gap. Germline V gene sequence: CDR1 SGHRS, CDR2 YFSETQ. Sequencing used immunoSEQ multiplex PCR; TCRdb keeps in-frame clones, though not all of them. Of roughly 410,000 clones detected, around 87% appear once; the ten largest clones hold about 2%. This clone was seen once. Different DNA sequences within this sample yield the same CDR3. The clonotype originates from a woman aged 55-70 years with COVID-19, enrolled during active disease. The rearrangement links TRBV5-1 to TRBJ1-3, with D possibly being TRBD1 (5 bases). The sample consisted of peripheral blood. CDR3 DNA sequence: TGCGCCAGCAGCTTGGGGGGCCCTGGAAACACCATATATTTT. Its protein is CASSLGGPGNTIYF.